The entry below gives a single T cell receptor (beta chain) sequence along with its context. The antigen remains undetermined. Attachment of unique molecular identifiers was made to individual cDNA molecules. TCRdb reanalysed the 5' RACE reads using MiXCR and keeps one entry per CDR3 protein. The table includes around 93,000 distinct CDR3 sequences, roughly 12% detected once. The entry originates in a study of early T cells in non-severe SARS-CoV-2 infection. Study-level background: Whole-blood bulk RNA, unsorted, was sequenced, and chains were unpaired.

Study-level findings and limits: Database matching using VDJdb favored anti-spike CD8 responses, with private and CD4 specificities left missing.

V lost 7 bases and J 0 bases, leaving 13 bases between the germline ends. Germline CDR1 is ENHRY and CDR2 is SYGVKD. This CDR3 is built from 14 residues. The V and J genes are TRBV10-3 and TRBJ2-7; D gene unclear. Sequences were derived from whole blood, sampled at baseline. The clonotype was recovered from an adult who was a healthcare worker with PCR-confirmed SARS-CoV-2 infection or an uninfected control (not recorded which). CDR3 nucleotides: TGTGCCATCAAGGGCCAAACGAGCTCCTACGAGCAGTACTTC. Protein: CAIKGQTSSYEQYF.